Listed below are T cell receptor beta chains from one sample, sequenced in a study of T cell responses to AZD1222 COVID-19 vaccine. TCRdb keeps only in-frame clones here, not all; method: immunoSEQ multiplex PCR. The data hold about 180,000 clones, with about 90% observed a single time. The specimen was peripheral blood, collected 28 days after the second dose of the MenACWY control vaccine. The source is an adult who received the MenACWY meningococcal vaccine as a control. Each CDR3 is given with its conserved first and last residue. The D gene is left open where the match is weak. Clone size is not always given. Where it is, it says once, few, many or a class for expanded clones.

TRBV15	TRBJ2-5	-	-	CATSTRWSGQETQYF	TGTGCCACCAGCACCCGGTGGAGCGGGCAAGAGACCCAGTACTTC
TRBV5-1	TRBJ2-7	TRBD2	-	CASSVLAGRSFSYEQYF	TGCGCCAGCAGCGTACTAGCGGGGAGAAGTTTCTCCTACGAGCAGTACTTC
TRBV6-2/TRBV6-3	TRBJ1-1	TRBD1	-	CASSQSGGGNTEAFF	TGTGCCAGCAGCCAGTCAGGGGGAGGGAACACTGAAGCTTTCTTT
TRBV28	TRBJ1-4	TRBD1	-	CASSRQGVYEKLFF	TGTGCCAGCAGTCGACAGGGGGTCTATGAAAAACTGTTTTTT
TRBV9	TRBJ1-2	-	-	CASSVGGTLSNYGYTF	TGTGCCAGCAGCGTAGGAGGGACACTATCCAACTATGGCTACACCTTC
TRBV15	TRBJ1-6	-	-	CATSYSSGAGGSPLHF	TGTGCCACCAGCTACTCCTCCGGGGCCGGGGGTTCACCCCTCCACTTT
TRBV18	TRBJ1-1	-	-	CASSLHSIEAFF	TGTGCCAGCTCCCTGCATTCTATAGAAGCTTTCTTT
TRBV2	TRBJ1-2	TRBD1	-	CASLGTGVRGYTF	TGTGCCTCCCTCGGGACAGGGGTTCGTGGCTACACCTTC
TRBV5-6	TRBJ1-1	TRBD1	-	CASSVPGQGAEAFF	TGTGCCAGCAGCGTTCCGGGACAGGGGGCTGAAGCTTTCTTT
TRBV19	TRBJ2-2	-	-	CASRSGVGTGELFF	TGTGCCAGTAGGTCGGGAGTGGGCACCGGGGAGCTGTTTTTT
TRBV3-1/TRBV3-2	TRBJ1-4	-	-	CASSPRTDINEKLFF	TGTGCCAGCAGCCCTAGGACGGATATAAATGAAAAACTGTTTTTT
TRBV27	TRBJ2-7	TRBD1	-	CASSWDRTAYEQYF	TGTGCCAGCAGTTGGGACAGGACGGCCTACGAGCAGTACTTC
TRBV18	TRBJ1-5	-	-	CASSPGLGFQPQHF	TGTGCCAGCTCACCAGGTCTAGGGTTTCAGCCCCAGCATTTT
TRBV7-8	TRBJ2-1	TRBD2	once	CASSSTGTSGSPEQFF	TGTGCCAGCAGCTCGACCGGGACTAGCGGGAGCCCTGAGCAGTTCTTC
TRBV7-9	TRBJ1-2	-	-	CASSFGISYGYTF	TGTGCCAGCAGCTTCGGGATTTCCTATGGCTACACCTTC
TRBV10-1	TRBJ1-1	-	-	CASSESIKNTEAFF	TGCGCCAGCAGTGAGTCTATTAAGAACACTGAAGCTTTCTTT
TRBV25-1	TRBJ1-2	-	-	CASSAVGGYTF	TGTGCCAGCAGTGCGGTAGGCGGCTACACCTTC
TRBV4-1	TRBJ1-2	-	-	CASSDAGGDYGYTF	TGCGCCAGCTCCGACGCGGGGGGGGACTATGGCTACACCTTC
TRBV28	TRBJ2-7	-	-	CASSLTTTYEQYF	TGTGCCAGCAGTTTAACCACAACCTACGAGCAGTACTTC
TRBV28	TRBJ2-7	-	-	CASSLGLGYEQYF	TGTGCCAGCAGCCTGGGACTGGGTTACGAGCAGTACTTC
TRBV6-2/TRBV6-3	TRBJ2-1	TRBD2	-	CASSYSPSGINEQFF	TGTGCCAGCAGTTACTCGCCCAGCGGGATAAATGAGCAGTTCTTC
TRBV6-1	TRBJ2-7	-	-	CASSEVYGHEQYF	TGTGCCAGCAGTGAAGTCTATGGGCACGAGCAGTACTTC
TRBV6-5	TRBJ2-2	TRBD2	once	CASSYAAGGPGGELFF	TGTGCCAGCAGTTACGCGGCGGGAGGGCCCGGCGGGGAGCTGTTTTTT
TRBV9	TRBJ2-7	TRBD2	-	CASSVIAGGGLNEQYF	TGTGCCAGCAGCGTTATAGCGGGAGGCGGTCTCAACGAGCAGTACTTC
TRBV10-3	TRBJ2-2	-	-	CAIRVDTGELFF	TGTGCCATCAGGGTAGATACCGGGGAGCTGTTTTTT
TRBV4-3	TRBJ2-5	TRBD2	once	CASSPGGGAAQETQYF	TGCGCCAGCAGCCCCGGGGGAGGGGCAGCCCAAGAGACCCAGTACTTC
TRBV4-1	TRBJ2-5	-	-	CASSQEPRETQYF	TGCGCCAGCAGCCAAGAACCCAGGGAGACCCAGTACTTC
TRBV30	TRBJ2-2	-	-	CAWNPGAGLSTGELFF	TGTGCCTGGAATCCGGGGGCGGGGTTGAGCACCGGGGAGCTGTTTTTT
TRBV5-6	TRBJ1-2	-	-	CASSLGSGYGYTF	TGTGCCAGCAGCTTGGGGTCGGGGTATGGCTACACCTTC
TRBV10-3	TRBJ2-2	TRBD2	-	CAISGLAGNTGELFF	TGTGCCATCAGTGGACTAGCGGGTAACACCGGGGAGCTGTTTTTT
TRBV5-1	TRBJ2-5	-	-	CASSFGRTETQYF	TGCGCCAGCAGCTTTGGTAGGACTGAGACCCAGTACTTC
TRBV2	TRBJ1-4	-	-	CASSGGGEIEKLFF	TGTGCCAGCAGTGGAGGGGGGGAGATTGAAAAACTGTTTTTT
TRBV29-1	TRBJ2-1	TRBD2	-	CSGDGTSRNEQFF	TGCAGCGGCGACGGGACTAGTCGCAATGAGCAGTTCTTC
TRBV19	TRBJ2-7	TRBD2	-	CASSIFGGSSSYEQYF	TGTGCCAGTAGTATATTCGGCGGGAGCTCCTCCTACGAGCAGTACTTC
TRBV4-2	TRBJ2-1	TRBD2	-	CASSQAGRAAYNEQFF	TGTGCCAGCAGCCAAGCCGGGAGGGCCGCCTACAATGAGCAGTTCTTC
TRBV27	TRBJ1-1	TRBD1	-	CASRNSGGWRGAFF	TGTGCCAGCCGAAATTCAGGGGGGTGGAGAGGAGCTTTCTTT
TRBV28	TRBJ2-3	-	-	CATTNGGASTDTQYF	TGTGCCACCACGAACGGGGGCGCTAGCACAGATACGCAGTATTTT
TRBV28	TRBJ2-7	-	-	CASSLRYEQYF	TGTGCCAGCAGTTTGCGGTACGAGCAGTACTTC
TRBV4-3	TRBJ1-5	-	-	CASSQDLAPGSGQPQHF	TGCGCCAGCAGCCAAGATCTCGCCCCCGGGAGCGGACAGCCCCAGCATTTT
TRBV11-2	TRBJ1-2	-	-	CASSHTKGGPYGYTF	TGTGCCAGCAGCCACACGAAGGGGGGCCCCTATGGCTACACCTTC
TRBV5-6	TRBJ1-6	TRBD1	-	CASSSGQTYSYNSPLHF	TGTGCCAGCAGCTCGGGACAGACTTACTCCTATAATTCACCCCTCCACTTT
TRBV5-1	TRBJ2-7	-	-	CASSLEGGPGGEQYF	TGCGCCAGCAGCCTCGAAGGAGGACCTGGGGGAGAGCAGTACTTC
TRBV9	TRBJ1-1	-	-	CASSVVSGDTEAFF	TGTGCCAGCAGCGTAGTATCGGGAGACACTGAAGCTTTCTTT
TRBV28	TRBJ1-6	-	-	CASSLKLLYNSPLHF	TGTGCCAGCAGTTTAAAGCTACTCTATAATTCACCCCTCCACTTT
TRBV5-6	TRBJ2-2	TRBD2	-	CASRPSGSDTGELFF	TGTGCCAGCAGACCCAGCGGGAGCGACACCGGGGAGCTGTTTTTT
TRBV29-1	TRBJ1-1	-	-	CSVVRVNTEAFF	TGCAGCGTTGTGCGGGTGAACACTGAAGCTTTCTTT
TRBV7-2	TRBJ2-7	-	-	CASSLALSASYEQYF	TGTGCCAGCAGCCTAGCGTTGAGTGCTTCCTACGAGCAGTACTTC
TRBV4-3	TRBJ1-2	-	-	CASSPGGVSYGYTF	TGCGCCAGCAGCCCTGGGGGTGTCAGCTATGGCTACACCTTC
TRBV21-1	TRBJ1-5	-	-	CASSKFSGCSNQPQHF	TGTGCCAGCAGCAAATTCTCTGGTTGTAGCAATCAGCCCCAGCATTTT
TRBV19	TRBJ2-1	-	-	CASGSWDGYNEQFF	TGTGCCAGTGGTTCCTGGGACGGCTACAATGAGCAGTTCTTC
TRBV27	TRBJ1-5	-	-	CASSFRGQFNQPQHF	TGTGCCAGCAGTTTCCGAGGACAGTTCAATCAGCCCCAGCATTTT
TRBV28	TRBJ1-1	TRBD1	once	CAGLPGQGGFQNTEAFF	TGTGCCGGCCTCCCGGGACAGGGTGGTTTCCAGAACACTGAAGCTTTCTTT
TRBV5-5	TRBJ1-5	-	-	CASSPQGAQPQHF	TGTGCCAGCAGCCCCCAGGGTGCTCAGCCCCAGCATTTT
TRBV30	TRBJ2-1	-	few	CAWSVYSNEQFF	TGTGCCTGGAGTGTATATAGTAATGAGCAGTTCTTC